The rows below give T cell receptor beta chains drawn from one sample of a study of shared clonotypes between healthy human individuals. Repertoires were generated with immunoSEQ multiplex PCR, while TCRdb's copy carries only in-frame clones and drops some. Found here are some 2.1 million clones, 93% of them singletons; the top ten hold less than 2%. Sequencing was performed on naive CD8+ T cells from PBMCs. All receptors come from a man aged 18-30 years in good health. Some clones in this sample may be carry-over from other donors' samples. Each CDR3 is given with its conserved first and last residue. A D gene is named only where the DNA matches it firmly. Rows may omit the clone size; those that give it use once, few, many or a size class.

clone_size	cdr3_length	v_call	j_call	d_call	cdr3_aa	cdr3_nt
NA	15	TRBV27	TRBJ2-7	TRBD1	CASSLAGTGPLEQYF	TGTGCCAGCAGTTTAGCCGGGACAGGGCCTCTCGAGCAGTACTTC
NA	15	TRBV7-9	TRBJ1-2	NA	CASSSNTGVISSYTF	TGTGCCAGCAGCTCCAATACCGGGGTAATATCCAGCTACACCTTC
NA	14	TRBV27	TRBJ2-7	NA	CASSSRDWTYEQYF	TGTGCCAGCAGTTCCCGGGACTGGACCTACGAGCAGTACTTC
NA	13	TRBV19	TRBJ2-1	NA	CASTMGINNEQFF	TGTGCCAGTACCATGGGGATAAACAATGAGCAGTTCTTC
NA	14	TRBV4-2	TRBJ1-5	NA	CASSLRVSNQPQHF	TGTGCCAGCAGCCTGAGAGTAAGCAATCAGCCCCAGCATTTT
NA	13	TRBV19	TRBJ2-1	NA	CALTQGSHNEQFF	TGTGCCTTAACCCAGGGATCTCACAATGAGCAGTTCTTC
NA	13	TRBV15	TRBJ2-7	NA	CATSRVGRVEQYF	TGTGCCACCAGCAGAGTAGGCAGGGTCGAGCAGTACTTC
NA	15	TRBV19	TRBJ2-3	NA	CASSIHDSVTDTQYF	TGTGCCAGTAGTATACACGACAGTGTCACAGATACGCAGTATTTT
few	14	TRBV19	TRBJ2-5	TRBD1	CASSPGTAQETQYF	TGTGCCAGTAGTCCCGGGACAGCTCAAGAGACCCAGTACTTC
NA	14	TRBV7-9	TRBJ1-5	NA	CASSRGEGNQPQHF	TGTGCCAGCAGCCGTGGGGAGGGGAATCAGCCCCAGCATTTT
NA	14	TRBV19	TRBJ2-7	NA	CASSMRSSIGEQYF	TGTGCCAGTAGTATGAGGTCTAGTATCGGCGAGCAGTACTTC
once	13	TRBV28	TRBJ2-7	NA	CASVGGDSYEQYF	TGTGCCAGCGTCGGCGGAGATTCCTACGAGCAGTACTTC
few	12	TRBV2	TRBJ2-7	NA	CASSGMTVEQYF	TGTGCCAGCAGTGGGATGACAGTTGAGCAGTACTTC
NA	14	TRBV9	TRBJ2-7	NA	CASSVSRAGLEQYF	TGTGCCAGCAGCGTAAGCCGGGCGGGCCTCGAGCAGTACTTC
NA	13	TRBV7-9	TRBJ1-4	NA	CATLSLGGEKLFF	TGTGCCACCCTCTCCCTCGGGGGGGAAAAACTGTTTTTT
NA	15	TRBV7-8	TRBJ2-3	NA	CASSPGWGGTDTQYF	TGTGCCAGCAGCCCAGGGTGGGGCGGCACAGATACGCAGTATTTT
NA	14	TRBV7-9	TRBJ2-7	NA	CASSLDGTEYEQYF	TGTGCCAGCAGCTTAGACGGGACGGAGTACGAGCAGTACTTC
NA	15	TRBV7-9	TRBJ2-5	TRBD2	CASSLVGGRDIHQYF	TGTGCCAGCAGCTTAGTGGGAGGGAGAGACATTCACCAGTACTTC
NA	18	TRBV12-1	TRBJ2-3	NA	CASSSSTPGTGSTDTQYF	TGTGCCAGCAGCTCCTCGACCCCCGGGACAGGGAGCACAGATACGCAGTATTTT
NA	19	TRBV11-3	TRBJ2-6	NA	CASSLDGTAGRAGANVLTF	TGTGCCAGCAGCCTTGACGGGACGGCCGGTAGGGCTGGGGCCAACGTCCTGACTTTC
NA	15	TRBV27	TRBJ2-1	TRBD2	CASSTSESGRWEQFF	TGTGCCAGCTCGACATCGGAGAGCGGGAGGTGGGAGCAGTTCTTC
NA	14	TRBV27	TRBJ2-5	TRBD1	CASRYRGRWETQYF	TGTGCCAGCAGATACAGGGGGCGTTGGGAGACCCAGTACTTC
NA	17	TRBV7-9	TRBJ2-2	NA	CASSPRAKGSNTGELFF	TGTGCCAGCAGCCCCCGGGCTAAAGGGTCGAACACCGGGGAGCTGTTTTTT
NA	14	TRBV4-2	TRBJ1-5	NA	CASSQDFTDQPQHF	TGTGCCAGCAGCCAAGATTTCACAGATCAGCCCCAGCATTTT
NA	15	TRBV9	TRBJ1-2	NA	CASSPNSWTDYGYTF	TGTGCCAGCAGCCCCAACTCTTGGACGGACTATGGCTACACCTTC
NA	13	TRBV30	TRBJ2-7	NA	CAWKTSGFYEQYF	TGTGCCTGGAAGACTAGTGGGTTCTACGAGCAGTACTTC
NA	17	TRBV5-8	TRBJ1-5	NA	CASSLTGILNSNQPQHF	TGTGCCAGCAGCTTGACCGGGATCCTAAATAGCAATCAGCCCCAGCATTTT
NA	14	TRBV30	TRBJ2-1	TRBD2	CAWSGRGDYNEQFF	TGTGCCTGGAGTGGACGGGGGGACTACAATGAGCAGTTCTTC
NA	15	TRBV28	TRBJ1-2	TRBD1	CASSFSRGRGYGYTF	TGTGCCAGCAGTTTCTCCAGGGGGCGAGGCTATGGCTACACCTTC
NA	15	TRBV6-5	TRBJ2-5	NA	CASSPARDLGETQYF	TGTGCCAGCAGTCCCGCCCGGGACTTAGGAGAGACCCAGTACTTC
NA	13	TRBV6-5	TRBJ2-5	NA	CASRQGFLETQYF	TGTGCCAGCCGTCAGGGCTTTTTGGAGACCCAGTACTTC
NA	14	TRBV13	TRBJ2-5	TRBD1	CASSSGGQQETQYF	TGTGCCAGCAGCTCAGGGGGACAGCAAGAGACCCAGTACTTC
NA	16	TRBV5-1	TRBJ2-7	NA	CASSLVGSERPYEQYF	TGCGCCAGCAGCTTGGTTGGGTCAGAAAGGCCCTACGAGCAGTACTTC
NA	15	TRBV19	TRBJ2-3	TRBD1	CASSRSGQGSHTQYF	TGTGCCAGTAGTAGATCCGGACAGGGGAGTCATACGCAGTATTTT
NA	15	TRBV9	TRBJ1-2	NA	CASSVETGPYYGYTF	TGTGCCAGCAGCGTAGAAACAGGACCCTACTATGGCTACACCTTC
NA	16	TRBV7-8	TRBJ2-7	TRBD2	CASSLLAGETSYEQYF	TGTGCCAGCAGCCTTTTAGCGGGAGAAACCTCCTACGAGCAGTACTTC
NA	12	TRBV5-1	TRBJ2-5	NA	CASSWGGETQYF	TGCGCCAGCAGCTGGGGTGGGGAGACCCAGTACTTC
NA	14	TRBV7-3	TRBJ2-1	NA	CASSFFPGYNEQFF	TGTGCCAGCAGCTTCTTTCCGGGCTACAATGAGCAGTTCTTC
NA	15	TRBV7-9	TRBJ2-7	TRBD1	CASSPTGLASYEQYF	TGTGCCAGCAGCCCGACAGGGTTAGCTTCCTACGAGCAGTACTTC
NA	12	TRBV7-9	TRBJ2-7	NA	CASSSTGTEQYF	TGTGCCAGCAGCTCCACAGGGACCGAGCAGTACTTC
NA	16	TRBV5-1	TRBJ2-7	NA	CASSSGFDTGAYEQYF	TGCGCCAGCAGCTCCGGGTTTGACACCGGGGCCTACGAGCAGTACTTC
NA	14	TRBV9	TRBJ2-7	NA	CASSVGTAAYEQYF	TGTGCCAGCAGCGTAGGGACGGCGGCCTACGAGCAGTACTTC
NA	15	TRBV7-8	TRBJ1-1	NA	CASSYPGNLNTEAFF	TGTGCCAGCAGCTACCCGGGGAACCTGAACACTGAAGCTTTCTTT
NA	15	TRBV5-1	TRBJ2-1	TRBD1	CASSSRDRVNNEQFF	TGCGCCAGCAGCTCCCGGGACAGGGTTAACAATGAGCAGTTCTTC
NA	14	TRBV5-6	TRBJ2-7	NA	CASSLGDLIYEQYF	TGTGCCAGCAGCTTGGGGGATCTTATCTACGAGCAGTACTTC
NA	17	TRBV9	TRBJ2-7	NA	CASSAGMRTVSSYEQYF	TGTGCCAGCAGCGCTGGGATGAGGACGGTCAGCTCCTACGAGCAGTACTTC
NA	12	TRBV15	TRBJ1-5	NA	CATSRVGQPQHF	TGTGCCACCAGCAGAGTTGGTCAGCCCCAGCATTTT
NA	17	TRBV4-2	TRBJ2-1	TRBD2	CASSQEGSGGESNEQFF	TGTGCCAGCAGCCAAGAGGGAAGCGGGGGTGAGAGCAATGAGCAGTTCTTC
NA	14	TRBV6-5	TRBJ2-7	TRBD2	CASTERTSSYEQYF	TGTGCCAGCACTGAGCGGACTAGTTCCTACGAGCAGTACTTC
NA	16	TRBV13	TRBJ2-1	TRBD2	CASSPGGLAVYNEQFF	TGTGCCAGCAGCCCAGGGGGACTAGCAGTTTACAATGAGCAGTTCTTC